This note documents a single T cell receptor (beta chain) sequence. The antigen is undetermined. These data belong to a study of neoadjuvant anti-PD-1 for oral cavity cancer. Study background: Patients without progression got a fourth dose around day 43. Study results and limitations: Higher pretreatment Treg/Th17 ratios tracked higher pretreatment blood clonality. PBMC Gini-index clonality exceeded responders' in non-responders post-nivolumab.

Trimming took 0 bases from V and 3 from J, leaving 9 bases between them. This CDR3 contains 14 residues. Per the germline V gene, CDR1 is SGHRS and CDR2 is YFSETQ. TCRdb's copy holds only in-frame clones and misses some; the assay was immunoSEQ multiplex PCR. The repertoire holds around 13,000 clones, with around two thirds as singletons. The sequence derives from a person aged 40 to 85 with oral cavity squamous cell carcinoma. The V gene is TRBV5-1, the J gene TRBJ1-1; D perhaps matches TRBD1 (6 bases). The specimen was PBMCs, collected before nivolumab (anti-PD-1) treatment. CDR3 sequence: CASSLAGTHTEAFF. The CDR3 DNA is TGCGCCAGCAGCTTGGCCGGGACACACACTGAAGCTTTCTTT.